A selection of T cell receptor beta chains follows, all from one sample in a study of T cell responses to AZD1222 COVID-19 vaccine. Sequenced by immunoSEQ multiplex PCR; TCRdb stores in-frame clones only, minus some. The repertoire has approximately 120,000 clones, around 87% of them found once; the top ten carry 4% to 5.5%. The source material was peripheral blood, sampled 28 days after the second AZD1222 dose. The receptors come from an adult who received the AZD1222 COVID-19 vaccine. CDR3s include the opening cysteine and the closing phenylalanine or tryptophan. Each record gives: CDR3 protein, CDR3 DNA, V gene, J gene, D gene, clone size. D genes are given only for firm matches. Clone size is shown for a subset of rows, as once, few, many or a class of expanded clone.

CDR3: CASTLILGYTF
DNA: TGTGCCAGCACCCTAATTCTCGGCTACACCTTC
V: TRBV7-2
J: TRBJ1-2
D: .
size: .

CDR3: CASSIVSGEKGSPLHF
DNA: TGTGCCAGTAGTATTGTCTCAGGGGAGAAAGGTTCACCCCTCCACTTT
V: TRBV19
J: TRBJ1-6
D: .
size: few

CDR3: CASSVMRSTDTQYF
DNA: TGTGCCAGCAGCGTAATGCGTAGCACAGATACGCAGTATTTT
V: TRBV9
J: TRBJ2-3
D: .
size: .

CDR3: CASSWTGGKYNSPLHF
DNA: TGCGCCAGCAGCTGGACAGGGGGCAAGTATAATTCACCCCTCCACTTT
V: TRBV5-1
J: TRBJ1-6
D: TRBD1
size: .

CDR3: CASSSDRGDEKLFF
DNA: TGTGCCAGCAGCTCTGACAGGGGCGATGAAAAACTGTTTTTT
V: TRBV7-2
J: TRBJ1-4
D: TRBD1
size: .

CDR3: CASSLARGLEQFF
DNA: TGTGCCAGCAGCTTGGCCAGGGGGCTTGAGCAGTTCTTC
V: TRBV5-6
J: TRBJ2-1
D: TRBD1
size: .

CDR3: CASSDPRGDQPQHF
DNA: TGTGCCAGCAGTGACCCCCGGGGGGATCAGCCCCAGCATTTT
V: TRBV6-1
J: TRBJ1-5
D: .
size: .

CDR3: CASSLISSTGANVLTF
DNA: TGTGCCAGCAGCTTAATTTCGTCGACTGGGGCCAACGTCCTGACTTTC
V: TRBV7-3
J: TRBJ2-6
D: .
size: .

CDR3: CASSFTLGQGGGYTF
DNA: TGTGCCAGCAGCTTTACCCTCGGGCAGGGCGGTGGCTACACCTTC
V: TRBV7-2
J: TRBJ1-2
D: .
size: .

CDR3: CASSLADSRNTIYF
DNA: TGTGCCAGCAGCTTAGCAGACAGCCGGAACACCATATATTTT
V: TRBV7-8
J: TRBJ1-3
D: .
size: once

CDR3: CASSSYEQYF
DNA: TGTGCCAGCAGTTCCTACGAGCAGTACTTC
V: TRBV2
J: TRBJ2-7
D: .
size: .

CDR3: CASRLQAAVQYNEQFF
DNA: TGTGCCAGCAGGTTACAGGCGGCGGTTCAATACAATGAGCAGTTCTTC
V: TRBV7-2
J: TRBJ2-1
D: .
size: .

CDR3: CSAWNTEAFF
DNA: TGCAGTGCTTGGAACACTGAAGCTTTCTTT
V: TRBV20-1
J: TRBJ1-1
D: .
size: .

CDR3: CASSFRQGAYNEQFF
DNA: TGTGCCAGCAGCTTCAGGCAGGGAGCCTACAATGAGCAGTTCTTC
V: TRBV5-4
J: TRBJ2-1
D: .
size: .

CDR3: CASSLAVPFRSYNSPLHF
DNA: TGTGCCAGCAGCTTAGCTGTACCGTTCCGCTCCTATAATTCACCCCTCCACTTT
V: TRBV7-9
J: TRBJ1-6
D: .
size: .

CDR3: CASSRSNRYEQYF
DNA: TGTGCCAGTAGCCGCTCAAACCGCTACGAGCAGTACTTC
V: TRBV19
J: TRBJ2-7
D: .
size: .

CDR3: CASRMRVAGANTGELFF
DNA: TGCGCCAGCAGGATGCGAGTAGCGGGGGCGAACACCGGGGAGCTGTTTTTT
V: TRBV5-1
J: TRBJ2-2
D: TRBD2
size: .

CDR3: CATSDPGRNTGELFF
DNA: TGTGCCACCAGTGATCCGGGACGGAACACCGGGGAGCTGTTTTTT
V: TRBV24-1
J: TRBJ2-2
D: .
size: .

CDR3: CSVEFTGWDEQFF
DNA: TGCAGCGTTGAATTCACCGGGTGGGATGAGCAGTTCTTC
V: TRBV29-1
J: TRBJ2-1
D: .
size: .

CDR3: CASSNWRQVVGELFF
DNA: TGTGCCAGTAGCAATTGGCGACAGGTGGTGGGTGAACTGTTTTTT
V: TRBV19
J: TRBJ1-4
D: .
size: .

CDR3: CASSLSGRALDTQYF
DNA: TGTGCCAGCAGCTTAAGCGGGAGGGCCCTAGATACGCAGTATTTT
V: TRBV7-3
J: TRBJ2-3
D: TRBD2
size: .

CDR3: CASSIRLASGYNEQFF
DNA: TGTGCCAGCAGCATCCGACTAGCGAGCGGCTACAATGAGCAGTTCTTC
V: TRBV21-1
J: TRBJ2-1
D: .
size: .

CDR3: CASSLAGAPRTGELFF
DNA: TGTGCCAGCAGTTTAGCGGGGGCGCCTCGTACCGGGGAGCTGTTTTTT
V: TRBV3-1/TRBV3-2
J: TRBJ2-2
D: TRBD2
size: .

CDR3: CASSPRTPEVGLHF
DNA: TGTGCCAGCAGCCCTCGGACCCCCGAGGTAGGCCTCCACTTT
V: TRBV5-5
J: TRBJ1-6
D: .
size: .

CDR3: CATSDGSYYGYTF
DNA: TGTGCCACCAGTGATGGCAGCTACTATGGCTACACCTTC
V: TRBV24-1
J: TRBJ1-2
D: .
size: once

CDR3: CASWRKRDEQYF
DNA: TGTGCCAGTTGGCGTAAGCGGGACGAGCAGTACTTC
V: TRBV27
J: TRBJ2-7
D: .
size: .

CDR3: CASSTSGGARETQYF
DNA: TGTGCCAGCAGTACTAGCGGGGGGGCCAGAGAGACCCAGTACTTC
V: TRBV9
J: TRBJ2-5
D: TRBD2
size: .

CDR3: CASSHTPGQVNYGYTF
DNA: TGTGCCAGCAGCCATACTCCGGGACAGGTGAACTATGGCTACACCTTC
V: TRBV7-2
J: TRBJ1-2
D: TRBD1
size: .

CDR3: CASSQDYGTQYF
DNA: TGTGCCAGCAGCCAAGATTATGGGACCCAGTACTTC
V: TRBV3-1/TRBV3-2
J: TRBJ2-5
D: .
size: .

CDR3: CASSLDGAGRNTGELFF
DNA: TGTGCCAGCAGCTTAGATGGGGCAGGGAGGAACACCGGGGAGCTGTTTTTT
V: TRBV11-2
J: TRBJ2-2
D: .
size: .

CDR3: CATSRDRQFNQPQHF
DNA: TGTGCCACCAGCAGAGATCGACAGTTCAATCAGCCCCAGCATTTT
V: TRBV15
J: TRBJ1-5
D: .
size: .

CDR3: CATSRGGEGYNEQFF
DNA: TGTGCCACCAGCAGAGGGGGGGAGGGGTACAATGAGCAGTTCTTC
V: TRBV15
J: TRBJ2-1
D: TRBD2
size: .

CDR3: CASRGGTEAFF
DNA: TGTGCCAGCAGGGGGGGCACTGAAGCTTTCTTT
V: TRBV28
J: TRBJ1-1
D: .
size: .

CDR3: CASSVAGRGDEQYF
DNA: TGTGCCAGCAGCGTAGCTGGCAGGGGAGACGAGCAGTACTTC
V: TRBV9
J: TRBJ2-7
D: .
size: .

CDR3: CASSTGPDANTGELFF
DNA: TGCGCCAGCAGCACCGGGCCGGACGCGAACACCGGGGAGCTGTTTTTT
V: TRBV5-1
J: TRBJ2-2
D: .
size: .

CDR3: CAIKTGNSEAFF
DNA: TGTGCCATCAAGACAGGGAATTCTGAAGCTTTCTTT
V: TRBV6-6
J: TRBJ1-1
D: TRBD1
size: .

CDR3: CASSLRQGPGTEAFF
DNA: TGTGCCAGCAGCTTAAGGCAGGGGCCAGGGACTGAAGCTTTCTTT
V: TRBV7-8
J: TRBJ1-1
D: .
size: once

CDR3: CASSRDLRGTIYF
DNA: TGTGCCAGTAGTCGGGACCTTAGGGGCACCATATATTTT
V: TRBV19
J: TRBJ1-3
D: .
size: .

CDR3: CASRSTGTSFNEQFF
DNA: TGTGCCAGTAGAAGTACCGGGACTAGTTTCAATGAGCAGTTCTTC
V: TRBV19
J: TRBJ2-1
D: TRBD2
size: .

CDR3: CASSIGRTVNYGYTF
DNA: TGTGCCAGTAGTATAGGGCGGACCGTGAACTATGGCTACACCTTC
V: TRBV19
J: TRBJ1-2
D: .
size: .

CDR3: CAIGGFYTEAFF
DNA: TGTGCCATCGGGGGGTTTTACACTGAAGCTTTCTTT
V: TRBV10-3
J: TRBJ1-1
D: .
size: .

CDR3: CASSEEGGNQPQHF
DNA: TGTGCCAGCAGTGAAGAGGGGGGAAATCAGCCCCAGCATTTT
V: TRBV2
J: TRBJ1-5
D: .
size: .

CDR3: CATSEAAGGDYGYTF
DNA: TGTGCCACCTCCGAGGCTGCGGGTGGGGACTATGGCTACACCTTC
V: TRBV15
J: TRBJ1-2
D: .
size: once

CDR3: CAIAGVEDTQYF
DNA: TGTGCCATCGCGGGAGTAGAGGATACGCAGTATTTT
V: TRBV10-3
J: TRBJ2-3
D: TRBD2
size: once

CDR3: CASSYETGELFF
DNA: TGTGCCAGCAGTTACGAGACCGGGGAGCTGTTTTTT
V: TRBV6-5
J: TRBJ2-2
D: .
size: .

CDR3: CASSEGQGITEAFF
DNA: TGTGCCAGCAGTGAGGGACAGGGGATCACTGAAGCTTTCTTT
V: TRBV6-2/TRBV6-3
J: TRBJ1-1
D: TRBD1
size: .

CDR3: CASSFSSRAEAFF
DNA: TGTGCCAGCAGTTTTTCAAGTAGAGCTGAAGCTTTCTTT
V: TRBV27
J: TRBJ1-1
D: .
size: few

CDR3: CASSPPGVNSGANVLTF
DNA: TGTGCCAGCAGTCCTCCCGGGGTAAACTCTGGGGCCAACGTCCTGACTTTC
V: TRBV25-1
J: TRBJ2-6
D: .
size: .